This T cell receptor beta chain was recorded in a study of CD8 T cells in ankylosing spondylitis. The study's findings and limits: Characteristic, it appeared, of ankylosing spondylitis blood was a TCR beta motif of several highly homologous variants. Some motif variants had been reported before (in reactive arthritis synovial fluid and blood). Disease-associated clones were reportedly significantly overrepresented in matched ankylosing spondylitis synovial fluid.

A few counts support this clonotype. The antigen is undetermined. As the method for making TCR beta libraries, quantitative 5'-RACE with molecular barcodes was used. TCRdb analysed the 5' RACE reads with MiXCR anew, one entry per CDR3 protein. The sample holds about 510,000 distinct CDR3 sequences, roughly 5.2% seen once. The CDR3 length is 13 residues. CDR1 SGHKS and CDR2 YYEKEE come from the germline V gene (reference sequence). Trimming cost V 5 bases and J 1 base, with 9 bases left between them. The chain has TRBV5-5 and TRBJ1-1; possibly TRBD1 for D (5 bases). The TCR sequence derives from a male donor with ankylosing spondylitis. The specimen was blood, either unsorted or a sorted T cell fraction (not recorded which). The CDR3 bases are TGTGCCAGCAGTGGGGCCCGGAACACTGAAGCTTTCTTT. Protein: CASSGARNTEAFF.